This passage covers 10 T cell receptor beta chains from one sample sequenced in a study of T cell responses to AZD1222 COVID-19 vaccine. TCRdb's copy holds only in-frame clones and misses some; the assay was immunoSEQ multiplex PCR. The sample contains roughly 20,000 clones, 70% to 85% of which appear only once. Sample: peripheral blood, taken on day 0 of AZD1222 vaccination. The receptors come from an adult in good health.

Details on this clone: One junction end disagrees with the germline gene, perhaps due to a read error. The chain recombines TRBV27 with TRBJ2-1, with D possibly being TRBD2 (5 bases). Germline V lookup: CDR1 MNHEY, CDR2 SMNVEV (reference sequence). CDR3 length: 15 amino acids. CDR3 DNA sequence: TGTGCCAGCAAAATTTGGAGGACGGCCTATAATGAGCAGTTCTTC. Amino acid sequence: CASKIWRTAYNEQFF.

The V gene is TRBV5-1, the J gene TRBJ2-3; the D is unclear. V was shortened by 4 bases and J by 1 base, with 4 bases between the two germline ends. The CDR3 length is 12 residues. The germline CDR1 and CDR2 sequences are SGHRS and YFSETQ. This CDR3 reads CASSTGTDTQYF. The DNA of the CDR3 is TGCGCCAGCAGCACAGGCACAGATACGCAGTATTTT.

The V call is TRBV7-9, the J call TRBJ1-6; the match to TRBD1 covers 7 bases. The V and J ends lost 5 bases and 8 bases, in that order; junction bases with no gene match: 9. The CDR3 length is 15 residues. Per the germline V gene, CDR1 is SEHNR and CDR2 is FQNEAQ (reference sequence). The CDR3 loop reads CASSQGGTEYSPLHF. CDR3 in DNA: TGTGCCAGCAGCCAAGGGGGGACAGAATATTCACCCCTCCACTTT.

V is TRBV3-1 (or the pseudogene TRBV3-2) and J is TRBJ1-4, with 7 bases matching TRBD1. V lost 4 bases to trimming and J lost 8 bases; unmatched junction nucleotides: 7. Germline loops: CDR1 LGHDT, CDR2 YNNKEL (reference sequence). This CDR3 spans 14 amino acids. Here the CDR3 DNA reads TGTGCCAGCAGCCTACAGGGGATAAGCGAAAAACTGTTTTTT. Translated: CASSLQGISEKLFF.

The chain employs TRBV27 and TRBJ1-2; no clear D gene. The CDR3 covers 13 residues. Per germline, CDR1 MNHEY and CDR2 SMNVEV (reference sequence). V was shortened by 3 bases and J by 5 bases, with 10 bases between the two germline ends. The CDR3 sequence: CASSFRGLYGYTF. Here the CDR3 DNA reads TGTGCCAGCAGTTTCCGAGGATTATATGGCTACACCTTC.

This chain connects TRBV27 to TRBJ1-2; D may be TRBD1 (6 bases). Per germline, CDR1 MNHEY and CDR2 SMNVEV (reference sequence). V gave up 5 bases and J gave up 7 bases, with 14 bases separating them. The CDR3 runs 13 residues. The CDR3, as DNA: TGTGCCAGCAGTGGCGGGACATTCCTTGGCTACACCTTC. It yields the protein CASSGGTFLGYTF.

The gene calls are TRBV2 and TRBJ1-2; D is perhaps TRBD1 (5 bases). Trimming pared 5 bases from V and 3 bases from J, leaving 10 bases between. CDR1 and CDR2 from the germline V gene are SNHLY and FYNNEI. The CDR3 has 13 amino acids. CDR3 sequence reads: CASSIRGDYGYTF. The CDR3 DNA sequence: TGTGCCAGCAGTATAAGAGGGGACTATGGCTACACCTTC.

The CDR3 DNA is TGTGCCAGCAGGACCAGACTAGCGGGGGGAGAGACCCAGTACTTC. As protein: CASRTRLAGGETQYF. This chain uses TRBV2 with TRBJ2-5; 13 bases match TRBD2. The CDR3 is 15 residues long. CDR1 and CDR2 from the germline V gene are SNHLY and FYNNEI. V lost 6 bases and J lost 4; bases outside the gene matches: 5.

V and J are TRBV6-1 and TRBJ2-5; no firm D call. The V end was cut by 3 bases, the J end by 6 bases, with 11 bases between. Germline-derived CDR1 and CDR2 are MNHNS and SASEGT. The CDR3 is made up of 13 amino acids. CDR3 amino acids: CASSDGVLKTQYF. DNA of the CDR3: TGTGCCAGCAGTGATGGGGTTTTAAAGACCCAGTACTTC.

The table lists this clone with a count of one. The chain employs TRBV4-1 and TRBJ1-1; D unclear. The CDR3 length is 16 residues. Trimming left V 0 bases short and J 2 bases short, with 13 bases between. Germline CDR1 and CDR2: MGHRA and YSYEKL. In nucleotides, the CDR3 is TGCGCCAGCAGCCAAGAGGCAGGTGATCCTAACACTGAAGCTTTCTTT. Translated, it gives CASSQEAGDPNTEAFF.